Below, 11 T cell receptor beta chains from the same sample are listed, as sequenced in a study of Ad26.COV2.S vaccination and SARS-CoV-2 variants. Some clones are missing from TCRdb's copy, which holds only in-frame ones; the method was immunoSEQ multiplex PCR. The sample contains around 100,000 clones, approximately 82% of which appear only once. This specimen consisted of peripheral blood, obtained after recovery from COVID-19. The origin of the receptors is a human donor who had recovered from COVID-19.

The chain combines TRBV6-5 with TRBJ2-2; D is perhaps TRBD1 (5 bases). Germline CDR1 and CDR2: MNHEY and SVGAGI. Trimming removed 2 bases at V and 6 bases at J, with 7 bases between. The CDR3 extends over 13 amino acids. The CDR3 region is CASSYRGSGELFF. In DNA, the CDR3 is TGTGCCAGCAGTTACAGGGGTTCCGGGGAGCTGTTTTTT.

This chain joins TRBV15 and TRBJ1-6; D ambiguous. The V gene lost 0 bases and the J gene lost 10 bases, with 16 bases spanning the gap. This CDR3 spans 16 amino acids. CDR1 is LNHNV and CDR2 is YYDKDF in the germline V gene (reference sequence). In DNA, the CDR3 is TGTGCCACCAGCAGAGATGGACCGGGGAATGGATCACCCCTCCACTTT. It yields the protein CATSRDGPGNGSPLHF.

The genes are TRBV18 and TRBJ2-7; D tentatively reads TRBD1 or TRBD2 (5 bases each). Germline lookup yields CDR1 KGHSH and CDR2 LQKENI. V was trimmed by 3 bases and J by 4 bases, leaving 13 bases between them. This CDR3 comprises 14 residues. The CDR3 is CASSPPGTGYEQYF. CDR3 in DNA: TGTGCCAGCTCACCTCCTGGGACCGGGTACGAGCAGTACTTC.

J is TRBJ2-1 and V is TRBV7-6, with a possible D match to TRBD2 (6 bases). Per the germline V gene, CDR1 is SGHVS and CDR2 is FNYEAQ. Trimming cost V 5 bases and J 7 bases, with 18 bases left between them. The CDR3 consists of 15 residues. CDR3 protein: CASSQPATSLNEQFF. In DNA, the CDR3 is TGTGCCAGCAGCCAACCGGCAACTAGCCTGAATGAGCAGTTCTTC. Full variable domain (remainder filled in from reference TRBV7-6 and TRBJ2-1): GAGVSQSPRYKVTKRGQDVALRCDPISGHVSLYWYRQALGQGPEFLTYFNYEAQQDKSGLPNDRFSAERPEGSISTLTIQRTEQRDSAMYRCASSQPATSLNEQFFGPGTRLTVL.

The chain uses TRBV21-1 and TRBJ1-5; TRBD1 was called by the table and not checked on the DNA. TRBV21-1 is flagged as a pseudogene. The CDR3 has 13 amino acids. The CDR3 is CASSTQGRQPQHF. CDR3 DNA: TGTGCCAGCAGCACCCAGGGTCGTCAGCCCCAGCATTTT.

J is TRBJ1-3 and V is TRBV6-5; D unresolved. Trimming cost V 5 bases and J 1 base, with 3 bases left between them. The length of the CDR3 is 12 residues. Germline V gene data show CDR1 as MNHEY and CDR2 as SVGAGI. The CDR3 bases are TGTGCCAGCAGTCGGTCTGGAAACACCATATATTTT. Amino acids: CASSRSGNTIYF.

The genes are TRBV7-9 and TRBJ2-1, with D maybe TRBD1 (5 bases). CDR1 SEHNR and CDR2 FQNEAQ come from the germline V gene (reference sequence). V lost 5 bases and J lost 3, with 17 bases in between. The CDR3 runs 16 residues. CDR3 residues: CASSPPRETDYNEQFF. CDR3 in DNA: TGTGCCAGCAGCCCTCCGAGAGAGACAGACTACAATGAGCAGTTCTTC.

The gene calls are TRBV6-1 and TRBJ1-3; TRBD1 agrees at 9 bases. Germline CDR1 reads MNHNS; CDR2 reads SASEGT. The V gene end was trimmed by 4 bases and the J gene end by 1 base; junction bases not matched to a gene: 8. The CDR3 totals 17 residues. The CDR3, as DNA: TGTGCCAGCAGTGCACGGACAGGGGTCATATCTGGAAACACCATATATTTT. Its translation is CASSARTGVISGNTIYF.

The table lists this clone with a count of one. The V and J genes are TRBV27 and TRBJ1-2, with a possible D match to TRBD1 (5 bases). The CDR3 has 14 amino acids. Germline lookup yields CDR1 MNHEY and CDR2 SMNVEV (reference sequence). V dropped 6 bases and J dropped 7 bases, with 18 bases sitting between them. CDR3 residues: CASSRSNGATGYTF. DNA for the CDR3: TGTGCCAGCAGCCGTTCAAACGGGGCGACTGGCTACACCTTC.

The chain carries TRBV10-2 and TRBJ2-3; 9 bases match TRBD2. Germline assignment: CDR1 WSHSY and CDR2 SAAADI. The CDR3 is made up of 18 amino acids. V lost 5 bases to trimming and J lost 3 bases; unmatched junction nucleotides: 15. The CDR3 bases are TGCGCCAGCAGTAATCACCTAGCGGGGAGTAGAGTGACAGATACGCAGTATTTT. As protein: CASSNHLAGSRVTDTQYF.

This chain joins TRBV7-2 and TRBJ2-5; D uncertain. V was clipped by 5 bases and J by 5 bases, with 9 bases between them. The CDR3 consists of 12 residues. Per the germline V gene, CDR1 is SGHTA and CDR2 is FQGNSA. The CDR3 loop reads CASSPPFETQYF. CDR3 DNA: TGTGCCAGCAGCCCCCCCTTCGAGACCCAGTACTTC. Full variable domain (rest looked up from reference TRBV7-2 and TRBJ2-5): GAGVSQSPSNKVTEKGKDVELRCDPISGHTALYWYRQSLGQGLEFLIYFQGNSAPDKSGLPSDRFSAERTGGSVSTLTIQRTQQEDSAVYLCASSPPFETQYFGPGTRLLVL.